These T cell receptor beta chains were read from a single sample in a study of T cell repertoires in cytomegalovirus infection. Their specific antigens are unknown. TCRdb analysed the reads with MiXCR anew, one entry per CDR3 protein. Found here are about 830,000 distinct CDR3 sequences, 30% to 35% of them singletons; the top ten hold 9.5% to 15%. The specimen was cultured CD8+ T cells from PBMCs, collected from culture after CMV antigen stimulation. The receptors originated from a human donor in good health (CMV status not recorded). Some clones in this sample may be carry-over from other donors' samples. The CDR3 runs from the conserved cysteine through the conserved F or W. The order of the fields is CDR3 DNA, CDR3 protein, J gene, clone size, V gene, D gene. A D gene is named only where the DNA matches it firmly. For some rows the clone size is stated as once, few or many, or as a class when expanded; others skip it.

cdr3_nt: TGTGCCAGCAGTTCACTTCGGACAGGGAGCTCCTATAATTCACCCCTCCACTTT; cdr3_aa: CASSSLRTGSSYNSPLHF; j_call: TRBJ1-6; clone_size: few; v_call: TRBV27; d_call: TRBD1
cdr3_nt: TGTGCCACCAGTGATTTGCGTAACACAGATACGCAGTATTTT; cdr3_aa: CATSDLRNTDTQYF; j_call: TRBJ2-3; clone_size: NA; v_call: TRBV24-1; d_call: NA
cdr3_nt: TGTGCCAGCAGTTTCTTGCGGGGACCCGCCTACAATGAGCAGTTCTTC; cdr3_aa: CASSFLRGPAYNEQFF; j_call: TRBJ2-1; clone_size: few; v_call: TRBV6-5; d_call: NA
cdr3_nt: TGTGCCAGCAGCTTCTCTACTATCAATGAGCAGTTCTTC; cdr3_aa: CASSFSTINEQFF; j_call: TRBJ2-1; clone_size: NA; v_call: TRBV13; d_call: NA
cdr3_nt: TGTGCCAGCAGCCAAGGCAGGGGGCATGGCTACACCTTC; cdr3_aa: CASSQGRGHGYTF; j_call: TRBJ1-2; clone_size: NA; v_call: TRBV3-1; d_call: TRBD1
cdr3_nt: TGTGCCAGCAGCCATGCTCACGGAACCGGGGAGCTGTTTTTT; cdr3_aa: CASSHAHGTGELFF; j_call: TRBJ2-2; clone_size: NA; v_call: TRBV7-4; d_call: NA
cdr3_nt: TGTGCCAGCAGTCAACCCGGTACGTTCCGGCCCCTTCAGCCAGCTTTCTTT; cdr3_aa: CASSQPGTFRPLQPAFF; j_call: TRBJ1-1; clone_size: once; v_call: TRBV27; d_call: NA
cdr3_nt: TGTGCCAGCAGCACTCCGCCTCAGACTAGTACGGAAGAGACCCAGTACTTC; cdr3_aa: CASSTPPQTSTEETQYF; j_call: TRBJ2-5; clone_size: NA; v_call: TRBV6-2/TRBV6-3; d_call: NA
cdr3_nt: TGTGCCAGCAGCCCCCACTTCATTCCACACAATGAGCAGTTCTTC; cdr3_aa: CASSPHFIPHNEQFF; j_call: TRBJ2-1; clone_size: NA; v_call: TRBV7-9; d_call: NA
cdr3_nt: TGTGCCAGTAGTATAAAGCCCTCAGATACGCAGTATTTT; cdr3_aa: CASSIKPSDTQYF; j_call: TRBJ2-3; clone_size: few; v_call: TRBV19; d_call: NA
cdr3_nt: TGTGCCAGCAGTGGGGGACAGGCAACTAATGGAAAACTGTTTTTT; cdr3_aa: CASSGGQATNGKLFF; j_call: TRBJ1-4; clone_size: NA; v_call: TRBV2; d_call: TRBD1
cdr3_nt: TGTGCCAGTAGTATATATCAAGGGACAGGGGCCTACAATGAGCAGTTCTTC; cdr3_aa: CASSIYQGTGAYNEQFF; j_call: TRBJ2-1; clone_size: few; v_call: TRBV19; d_call: TRBD1
cdr3_nt: TGTGCCAGCAGAGGGGGTTTCTACGAGCAGTACTTC; cdr3_aa: CASRGGFYEQYF; j_call: TRBJ2-7; clone_size: NA; v_call: TRBV7-1; d_call: NA
cdr3_nt: TGTGCCAGCAGAGGGGCTAGCGGGAGCTCCTACAATGAGCAGTTCTTC; cdr3_aa: CASRGASGSSYNEQFF; j_call: TRBJ2-1; clone_size: few; v_call: TRBV28; d_call: TRBD2
cdr3_nt: TGTGCCAGCAGATATTCCCCTGGGGCCAACGTCCTGACTTTC; cdr3_aa: CASRYSPGANVLTF; j_call: TRBJ2-6; clone_size: NA; v_call: TRBV28; d_call: NA
cdr3_nt: TGTGCCAGCAGTTCCTCCGGGACCGCGGCGTATGGCTACACCTTC; cdr3_aa: CASSSSGTAAYGYTF; j_call: TRBJ1-2; clone_size: many; v_call: TRBV12-3/TRBV12-4; d_call: NA
cdr3_nt: TGTGCCAGCAGCCCCTCGGAGCCCACGAACACCGGGGAGCTGTTTTTT; cdr3_aa: CASSPSEPTNTGELFF; j_call: TRBJ2-2; clone_size: few; v_call: TRBV5-4; d_call: NA
cdr3_nt: TGTGCCATCAGTGAGCCGGGCGATCAGCCCCAGCATTTT; cdr3_aa: CAISEPGDQPQHF; j_call: TRBJ1-5; clone_size: NA; v_call: TRBV10-3; d_call: NA
cdr3_nt: TGTGCCAGCAGCGACAGGGGTGTGGGGTCCCCCATCAACAAAAACATTCAGTACTTC; cdr3_aa: CASSDRGVGSPINKNIQYF; j_call: TRBJ2-4; clone_size: NA; v_call: TRBV9; d_call: TRBD1
cdr3_nt: TGCGCCAGCAGCCGGGGGCTTGGCTACGAGCAGTACTTC; cdr3_aa: CASSRGLGYEQYF; j_call: TRBJ2-7; clone_size: NA; v_call: TRBV5-1; d_call: NA
cdr3_nt: TGTGCCAGTAGCTATCAGGGGTTCACTGAAGCTTTCTTT; cdr3_aa: CASSYQGFTEAFF; j_call: TRBJ1-1; clone_size: NA; v_call: TRBV6-5; d_call: NA
cdr3_nt: TGTGCCAGCAGTGAAGCGAGGACACAGCGCGCCGGGGAGCTGTTTTTT; cdr3_aa: CASSEARTQRAGELFF; j_call: TRBJ2-2; clone_size: many; v_call: TRBV6-1; d_call: NA
cdr3_nt: TGTGCCAGCAGCGTTGGACAGGGCACAGATACGCAGTATTTT; cdr3_aa: CASSVGQGTDTQYF; j_call: TRBJ2-3; clone_size: many; v_call: TRBV9; d_call: TRBD1
cdr3_nt: TGCAGCGTGGGTCCGGGACTAGCAATAGATACGCAGTATTTT; cdr3_aa: CSVGPGLAIDTQYF; j_call: TRBJ2-3; clone_size: NA; v_call: TRBV29-1; d_call: TRBD2
cdr3_nt: TGTGCCACCAGCAGATTTCGGGACACCGTTAATGAAAAACTGTTTTTT; cdr3_aa: CATSRFRDTVNEKLFF; j_call: TRBJ1-4; clone_size: few; v_call: TRBV15; d_call: NA
cdr3_nt: TGTGCCAGCAGCTTAGGGCGCAGCTTATGGAACGACGAGCAGTACTTC; cdr3_aa: CASSLGRSLWNDEQYF; j_call: TRBJ2-7; clone_size: NA; v_call: TRBV11-3; d_call: NA
cdr3_nt: TGTGCCAGCAGTCTACAGGGTTACGGAAACATTCAGTACTTC; cdr3_aa: CASSLQGYGNIQYF; j_call: TRBJ2-4; clone_size: NA; v_call: TRBV12-3/TRBV12-4; d_call: NA
cdr3_nt: TGTGCCAGCAGCTGGGACATCTTGAGCTCCTACAATGAGCAGTTCTTC; cdr3_aa: CASSWDILSSYNEQFF; j_call: TRBJ2-1; clone_size: NA; v_call: TRBV5-6; d_call: NA
cdr3_nt: TGTGCCAGCAGCGTAGGGAATAGCGGGGGTCCACAAGAGACCCAGTACTTC; cdr3_aa: CASSVGNSGGPQETQYF; j_call: TRBJ2-5; clone_size: few; v_call: TRBV9; d_call: TRBD2
cdr3_nt: TGTGCCAGCAGCCCCCGGGGACGGATGTATAATGAAAAACTGTTTTTT; cdr3_aa: CASSPRGRMYNEKLFF; j_call: TRBJ1-4; clone_size: NA; v_call: TRBV11-3; d_call: NA
cdr3_nt: TGTGCCAGCAGTTTCTTCCGTTCACCCCTCCACTTT; cdr3_aa: CASSFFRSPLHF; j_call: TRBJ1-6; clone_size: NA; v_call: TRBV28; d_call: NA
cdr3_nt: TGTGCCAGCAGCCCACCTTTTGAGGCCAACGTCCTGACTTTC; cdr3_aa: CASSPPFEANVLTF; j_call: TRBJ2-6; clone_size: NA; v_call: TRBV7-9; d_call: NA